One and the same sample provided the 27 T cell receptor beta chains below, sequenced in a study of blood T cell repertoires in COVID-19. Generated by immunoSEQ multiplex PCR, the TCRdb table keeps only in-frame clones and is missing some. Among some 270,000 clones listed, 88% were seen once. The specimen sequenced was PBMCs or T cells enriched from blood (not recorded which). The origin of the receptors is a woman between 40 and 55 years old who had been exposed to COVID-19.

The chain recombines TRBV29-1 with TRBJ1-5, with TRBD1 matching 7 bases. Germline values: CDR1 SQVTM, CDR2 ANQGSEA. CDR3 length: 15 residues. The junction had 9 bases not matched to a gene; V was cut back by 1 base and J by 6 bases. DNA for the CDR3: TGCAGCGTTGAAGCTACAGGGGTCGAGGGTCAGCCCCAGCATTTT. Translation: CSVEATGVEGQPQHF.

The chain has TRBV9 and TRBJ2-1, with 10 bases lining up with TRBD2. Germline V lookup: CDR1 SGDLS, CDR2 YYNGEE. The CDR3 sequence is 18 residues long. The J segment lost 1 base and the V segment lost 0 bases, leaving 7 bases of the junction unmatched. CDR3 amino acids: CASSVGSGRAGSYNEQFF. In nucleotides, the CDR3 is TGTGCCAGCAGCGTAGGGAGCGGGAGGGCTGGATCCTACAATGAGCAGTTCTTC.

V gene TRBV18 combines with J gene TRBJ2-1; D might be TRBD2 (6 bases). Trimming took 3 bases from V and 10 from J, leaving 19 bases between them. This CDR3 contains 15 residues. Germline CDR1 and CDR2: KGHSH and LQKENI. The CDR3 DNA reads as TGTGCCAGCTCACCGAAGACTACCCTCGCGGGGGAGCAGTTCTTC. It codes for CASSPKTTLAGEQFF.

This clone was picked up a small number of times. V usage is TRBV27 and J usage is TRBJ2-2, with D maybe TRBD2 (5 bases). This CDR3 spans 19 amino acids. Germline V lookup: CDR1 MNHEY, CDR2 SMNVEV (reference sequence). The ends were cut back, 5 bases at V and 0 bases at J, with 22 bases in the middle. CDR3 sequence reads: CASSKRLPGRSTNTGELFF. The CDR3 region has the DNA TGTGCCAGCAGTAAGAGACTACCGGGCCGTAGTACGAACACCGGGGAGCTGTTTTTT.

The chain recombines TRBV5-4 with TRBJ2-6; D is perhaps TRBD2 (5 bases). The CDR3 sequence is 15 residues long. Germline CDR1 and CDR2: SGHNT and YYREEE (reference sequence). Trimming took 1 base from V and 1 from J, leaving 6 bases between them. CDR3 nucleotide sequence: TGTGCCAGCAGCTTGTCGGGGTCTGGGGCCAACGTCCTGACTTTC. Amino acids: CASSLSGSGANVLTF.

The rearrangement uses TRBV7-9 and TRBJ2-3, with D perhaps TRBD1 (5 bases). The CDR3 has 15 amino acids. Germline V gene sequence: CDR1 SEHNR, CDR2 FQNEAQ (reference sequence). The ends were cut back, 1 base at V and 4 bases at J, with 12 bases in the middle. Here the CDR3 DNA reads TGTGCCAGCAGCTTAGTCTTACAGGTAGCAGATACGCAGTATTTT. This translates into CASSLVLQVADTQYF.

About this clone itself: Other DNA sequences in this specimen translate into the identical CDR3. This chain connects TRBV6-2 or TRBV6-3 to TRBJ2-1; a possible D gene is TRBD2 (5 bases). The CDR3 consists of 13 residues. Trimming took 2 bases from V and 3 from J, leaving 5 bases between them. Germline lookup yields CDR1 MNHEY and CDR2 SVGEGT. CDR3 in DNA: TGTGCCAGCAGTTACCGGGACTACAATGAGCAGTTCTTC. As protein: CASSYRDYNEQFF.

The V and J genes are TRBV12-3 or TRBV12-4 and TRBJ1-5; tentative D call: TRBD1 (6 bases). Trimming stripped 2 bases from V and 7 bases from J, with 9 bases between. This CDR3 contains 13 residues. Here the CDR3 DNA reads TGTGCCAGCAGTTTAAGGGGGTGGCAGCCCCAGCATTTT. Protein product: CASSLRGWQPQHF.

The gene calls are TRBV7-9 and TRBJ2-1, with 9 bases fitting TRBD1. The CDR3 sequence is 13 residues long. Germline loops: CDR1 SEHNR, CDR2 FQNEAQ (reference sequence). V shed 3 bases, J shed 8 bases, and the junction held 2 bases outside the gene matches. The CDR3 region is CASSFTGGHEQFF. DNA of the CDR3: TGTGCCAGCAGCTTCACAGGGGGCCATGAGCAGTTCTTC.

CDR3 protein: CASSLAVPSGGSEQFF. As DNA, the CDR3 is TGTGCCAGCAGCTTAGCGGTCCCTAGCGGGGGATCTGAGCAGTTCTTC. V is TRBV7-9 and J is TRBJ2-1; 10 bases align to TRBD2. V lost 0 bases, J lost 9 bases, and 8 bases stayed unmatched. The germline V gene encodes CDR1 SEHNR and CDR2 FQNEAQ (reference sequence). This CDR3 comprises 16 residues.

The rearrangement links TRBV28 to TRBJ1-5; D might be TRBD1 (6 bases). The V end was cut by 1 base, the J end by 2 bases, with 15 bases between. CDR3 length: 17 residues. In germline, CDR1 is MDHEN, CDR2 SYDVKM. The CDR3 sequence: CASSLYPSGVGNQPQHF. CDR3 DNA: TGTGCCAGCAGTTTATACCCATCAGGGGTTGGCAATCAGCCCCAGCATTTT. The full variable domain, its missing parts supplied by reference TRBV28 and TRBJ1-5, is DVKVTQSSRYLVKRTGEKVFLECVQDMDHENMFWYRQDPGLGLRLIYFSYDVKMKEKGDIPEGYSVSREKKERFSLILESASTNQTSMYLCASSLYPSGVGNQPQHFGDGTRLSIL.

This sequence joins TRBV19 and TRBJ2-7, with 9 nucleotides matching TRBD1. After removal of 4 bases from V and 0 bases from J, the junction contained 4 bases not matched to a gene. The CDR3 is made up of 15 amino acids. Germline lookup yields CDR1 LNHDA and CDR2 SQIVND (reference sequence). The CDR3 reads CASSTDRGFSYEQYF. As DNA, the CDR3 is TGTGCCAGTAGTACTGACAGGGGGTTCTCCTACGAGCAGTACTTC.

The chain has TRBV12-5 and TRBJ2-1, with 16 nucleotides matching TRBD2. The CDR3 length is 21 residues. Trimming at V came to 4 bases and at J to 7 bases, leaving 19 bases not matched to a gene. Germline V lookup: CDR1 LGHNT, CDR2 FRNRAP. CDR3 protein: CASGWGTKGLAGGPGLNEQFF. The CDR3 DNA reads TGTGCTAGTGGTTGGGGGACCAAGGGACTAGCGGGAGGGCCTGGCTTGAATGAGCAGTTCTTC.

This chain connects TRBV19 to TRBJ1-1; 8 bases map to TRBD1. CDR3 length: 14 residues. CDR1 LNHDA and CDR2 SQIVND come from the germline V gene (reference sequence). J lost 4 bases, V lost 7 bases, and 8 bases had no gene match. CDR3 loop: CASTPTGGSTEAFF. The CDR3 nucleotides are TGTGCCAGTACTCCAACAGGGGGAAGCACTGAAGCTTTCTTT.

The CDR3 reads CSASLGTDTQYF. CDR3 nucleotide sequence: TGCAGTGCTAGTCTCGGCACAGATACGCAGTATTTT. The chain links TRBV20-1 to TRBJ2-3; D remains ambiguous. The CDR3 has 12 residues. The ends were cut back, 3 bases at V and 1 base at J, with 5 bases in the middle. The germline V gene has CDR1 DFQATT and CDR2 SNEGSKA (reference sequence).

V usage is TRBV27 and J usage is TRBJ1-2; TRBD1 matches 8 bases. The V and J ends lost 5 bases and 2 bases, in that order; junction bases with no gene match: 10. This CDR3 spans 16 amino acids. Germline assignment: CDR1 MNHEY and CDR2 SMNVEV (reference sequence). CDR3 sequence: CASSPSRGPINYGYTF. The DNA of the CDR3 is TGTGCCAGCAGTCCATCCAGGGGGCCGATAAACTATGGCTACACCTTC.

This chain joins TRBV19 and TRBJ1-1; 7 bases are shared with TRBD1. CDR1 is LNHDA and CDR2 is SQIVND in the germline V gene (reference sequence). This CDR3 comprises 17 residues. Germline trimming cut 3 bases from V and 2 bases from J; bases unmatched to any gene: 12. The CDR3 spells CASSIEGASYYNTEAFF. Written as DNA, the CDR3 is TGTGCCAGTAGTATTGAGGGGGCGAGTTATTATAACACTGAAGCTTTCTTT.

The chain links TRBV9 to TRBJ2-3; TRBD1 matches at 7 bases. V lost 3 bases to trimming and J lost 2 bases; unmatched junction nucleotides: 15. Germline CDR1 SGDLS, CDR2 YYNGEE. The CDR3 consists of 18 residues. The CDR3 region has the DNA TGTGCCAGCAGCGCGAACCTCGGAGACAGGGCCTTCACAGATACGCAGTATTTT. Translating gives CASSANLGDRAFTDTQYF.

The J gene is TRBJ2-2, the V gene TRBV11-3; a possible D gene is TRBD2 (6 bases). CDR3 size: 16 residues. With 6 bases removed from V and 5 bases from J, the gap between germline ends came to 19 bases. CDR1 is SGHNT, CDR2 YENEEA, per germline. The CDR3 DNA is TGTGCCAGCAGTTACATACCGGGAGTGGGTACCGGGGAGCTGTTTTTT. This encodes CASSYIPGVGTGELFF.

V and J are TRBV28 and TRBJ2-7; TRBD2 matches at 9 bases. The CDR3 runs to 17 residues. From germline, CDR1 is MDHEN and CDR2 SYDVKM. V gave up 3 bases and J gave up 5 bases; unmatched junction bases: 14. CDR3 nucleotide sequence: TGTGCCAGCAGTTTTGCTAGCGGGGTTGCCCGGAGAGACGAGCAGTACTTC. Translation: CASSFASGVARRDEQYF. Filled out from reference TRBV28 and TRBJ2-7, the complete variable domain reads DVKVTQSSRYLVKRTGEKVFLECVQDMDHENMFWYRQDPGLGLRLIYFSYDVKMKEKGDIPEGYSVSREKKERFSLILESASTNQTSMYLCASSFASGVARRDEQYFGPGTRLTVT.

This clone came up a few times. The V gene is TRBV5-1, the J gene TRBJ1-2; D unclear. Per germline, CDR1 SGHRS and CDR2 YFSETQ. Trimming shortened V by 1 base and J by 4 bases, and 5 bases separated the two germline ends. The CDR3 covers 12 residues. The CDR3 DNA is TGCGCCAGCAGCTTGACAGTCTATGGCTACACCTTC. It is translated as CASSLTVYGYTF.

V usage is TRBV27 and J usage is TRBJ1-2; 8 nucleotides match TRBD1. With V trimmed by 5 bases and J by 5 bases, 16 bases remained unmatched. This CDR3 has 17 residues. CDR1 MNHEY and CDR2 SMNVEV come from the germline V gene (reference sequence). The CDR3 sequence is CASSPKAGGSVLYGYTF. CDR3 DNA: TGTGCCAGCAGTCCCAAGGCAGGGGGCTCGGTCCTTTATGGCTACACCTTC.

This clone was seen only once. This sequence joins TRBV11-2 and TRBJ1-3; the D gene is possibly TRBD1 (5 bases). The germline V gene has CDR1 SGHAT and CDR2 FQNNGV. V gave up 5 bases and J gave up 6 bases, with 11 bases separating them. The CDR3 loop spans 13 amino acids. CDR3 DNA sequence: TGTGCCAGCAGCCGCGGGGACCAAAACACCATATATTTT. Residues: CASSRGDQNTIYF.

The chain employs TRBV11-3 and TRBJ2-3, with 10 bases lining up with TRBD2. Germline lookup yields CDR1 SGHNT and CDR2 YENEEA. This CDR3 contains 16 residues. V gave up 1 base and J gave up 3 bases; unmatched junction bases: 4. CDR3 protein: CASSLGYSGRTDTQYF. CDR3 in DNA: TGTGCCAGCAGCTTAGGGTATAGCGGGAGGACAGATACGCAGTATTTT.

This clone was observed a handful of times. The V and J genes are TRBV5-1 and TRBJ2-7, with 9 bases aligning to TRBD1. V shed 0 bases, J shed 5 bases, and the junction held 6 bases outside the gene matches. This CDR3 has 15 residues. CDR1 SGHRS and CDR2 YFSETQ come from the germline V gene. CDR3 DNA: TGCGCCAGCAGCTTGGGGGATCGGACAGGGGACGAGCAGTACTTC. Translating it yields CASSLGDRTGDEQYF.

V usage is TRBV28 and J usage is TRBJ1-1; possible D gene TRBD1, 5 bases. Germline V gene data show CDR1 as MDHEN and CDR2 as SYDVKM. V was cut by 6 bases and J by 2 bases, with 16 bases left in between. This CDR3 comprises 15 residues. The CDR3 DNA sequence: TGTGCCAGCAGCAACCGCAGGGTCCGTAACACTGAAGCTTTCTTT. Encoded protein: CASSNRRVRNTEAFF.

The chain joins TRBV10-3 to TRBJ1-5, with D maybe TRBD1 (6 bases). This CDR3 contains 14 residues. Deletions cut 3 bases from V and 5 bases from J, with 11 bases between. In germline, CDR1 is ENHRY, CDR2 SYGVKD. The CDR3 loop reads CAISDSRGDQPQHF. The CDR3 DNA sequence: TGTGCCATCAGTGACAGCAGGGGTGATCAGCCCCAGCATTTT.